This TCR beta chain was obtained from a study of cytomegalovirus exposure and HLA in healthy donors. Study information: Around 200 million T cells yielded roughly 100 million unique TCR beta sequences, as an earlier analysis found.

Germline CDR1 and CDR2: LGHNA and YSLEER. Trimming pared 1 base from V and 0 bases from J, leaving 6 bases between. This CDR3 region has 14 residues. This clone appeared once. Its antigen is currently unknown. The CDR3 ends on some other residue instead of the conserved phenylalanine or tryptophan, so this is likely a read error. PCR used 60 Vbeta primers and 13 Jbeta primers. TCRdb keeps only in-frame clones here, not all; method: immunoSEQ multiplex PCR. This sample has around 150,000 clones, with over 65% found just once. Broader study findings: TRBV6-2, TRBV6-3 and some other V segments were excluded as indistinguishable. It is likely that the observed cluster of highly shared sequence variants was a sequencing artifact.

Sequenced sample: PBMCs. The TCR sequence derives from a middle-aged woman in good health and CMV-seropositive. V is TRBV4-3 and J is TRBJ1-2; D is undetermined. CDR3 DNA sequence: TGCGCCAGCAGCCAAGTGGGAGCTAACTATGGCTACACCCTC. It codes for CASSQVGANYGYTL.